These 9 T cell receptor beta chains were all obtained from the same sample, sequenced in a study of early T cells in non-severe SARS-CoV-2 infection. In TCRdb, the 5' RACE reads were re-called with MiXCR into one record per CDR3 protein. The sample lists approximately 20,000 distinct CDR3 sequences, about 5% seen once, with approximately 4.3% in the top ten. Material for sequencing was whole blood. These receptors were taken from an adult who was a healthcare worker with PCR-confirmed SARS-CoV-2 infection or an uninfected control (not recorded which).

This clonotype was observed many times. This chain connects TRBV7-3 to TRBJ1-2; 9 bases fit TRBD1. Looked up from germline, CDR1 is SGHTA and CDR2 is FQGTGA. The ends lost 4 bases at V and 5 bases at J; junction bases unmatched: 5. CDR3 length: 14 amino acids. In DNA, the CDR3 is TGTGCCAGCAGCTCGGACAGGGGACGATATGGCTACACCTTC. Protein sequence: CASSSDRGRYGYTF. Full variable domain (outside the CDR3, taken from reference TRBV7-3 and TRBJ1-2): GAGVSQTPSNKVTEKGKYVELRCDPISGHTALYWYRQSLGQGPEFLIYFQGTGAADDSGLPNDRFFAVRPEGSVSTLKIQRTERGDSAVYLCASSSDRGRYGYTFGSGTRLTVV.

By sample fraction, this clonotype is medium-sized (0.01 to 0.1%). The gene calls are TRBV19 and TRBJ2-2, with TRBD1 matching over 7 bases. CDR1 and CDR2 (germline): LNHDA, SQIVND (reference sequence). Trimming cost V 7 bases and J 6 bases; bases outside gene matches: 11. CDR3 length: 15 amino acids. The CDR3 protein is CASTKGALRSGELFF. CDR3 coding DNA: TGTGCCAGTACTAAGGGGGCCTTAAGGTCCGGGGAGCTGTTTTTT.

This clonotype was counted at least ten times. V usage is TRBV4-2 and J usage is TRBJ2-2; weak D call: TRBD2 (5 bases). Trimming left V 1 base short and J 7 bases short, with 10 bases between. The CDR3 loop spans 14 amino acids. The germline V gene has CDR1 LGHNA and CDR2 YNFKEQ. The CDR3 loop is CASSQGLANGELFF. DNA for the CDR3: TGTGCCAGCAGCCAAGGGCTAGCTAACGGGGAGCTGTTTTTT.

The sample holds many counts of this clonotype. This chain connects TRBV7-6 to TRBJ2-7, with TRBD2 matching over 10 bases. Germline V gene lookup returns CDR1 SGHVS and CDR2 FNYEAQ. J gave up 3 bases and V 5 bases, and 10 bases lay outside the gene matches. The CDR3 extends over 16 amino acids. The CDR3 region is CASSPTLSGGGYEQYF. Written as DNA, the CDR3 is TGTGCCAGCAGCCCAACCCTGAGCGGGGGGGGCTACGAGCAGTACTTC.

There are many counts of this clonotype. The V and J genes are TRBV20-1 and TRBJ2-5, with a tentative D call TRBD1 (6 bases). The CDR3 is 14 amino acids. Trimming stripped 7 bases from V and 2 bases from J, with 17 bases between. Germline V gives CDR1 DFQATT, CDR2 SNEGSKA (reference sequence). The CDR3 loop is CSGDVPGQQETQYF. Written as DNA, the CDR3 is TGCAGTGGCGATGTCCCGGGACAACAAGAGACCCAGTACTTC.

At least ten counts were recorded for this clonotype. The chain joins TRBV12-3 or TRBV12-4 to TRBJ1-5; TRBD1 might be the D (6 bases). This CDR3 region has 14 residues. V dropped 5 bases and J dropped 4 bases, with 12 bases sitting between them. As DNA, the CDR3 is TGTGCCAGCAGTCCTGACAGGAGAAATCAGCCCCAGCATTTT. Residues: CASSPDRRNQPQHF.

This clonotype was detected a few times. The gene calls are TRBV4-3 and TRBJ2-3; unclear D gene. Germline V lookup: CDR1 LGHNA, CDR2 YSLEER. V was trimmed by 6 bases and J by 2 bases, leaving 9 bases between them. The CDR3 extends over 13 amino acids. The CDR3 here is CASSLQDTDTQYF. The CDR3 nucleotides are TGCGCCAGCAGTCTCCAGGACACAGATACGCAGTATTTT.

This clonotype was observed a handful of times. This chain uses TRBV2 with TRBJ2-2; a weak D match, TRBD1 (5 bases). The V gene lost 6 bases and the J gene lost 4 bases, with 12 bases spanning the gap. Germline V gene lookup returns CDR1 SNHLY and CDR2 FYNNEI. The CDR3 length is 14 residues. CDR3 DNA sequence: TGTGCCAGCAGGGGCAGGGTGATCACCGGGGAGCTGTTTTTT. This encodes CASRGRVITGELFF.

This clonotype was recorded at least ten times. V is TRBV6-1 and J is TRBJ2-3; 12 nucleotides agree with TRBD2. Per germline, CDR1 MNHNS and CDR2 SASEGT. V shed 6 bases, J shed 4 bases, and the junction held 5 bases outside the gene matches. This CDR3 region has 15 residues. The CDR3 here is CASSPLAGGSDTQYF. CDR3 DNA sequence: TGTGCCAGCAGCCCCCTAGCGGGGGGGTCAGATACGCAGTATTTT.